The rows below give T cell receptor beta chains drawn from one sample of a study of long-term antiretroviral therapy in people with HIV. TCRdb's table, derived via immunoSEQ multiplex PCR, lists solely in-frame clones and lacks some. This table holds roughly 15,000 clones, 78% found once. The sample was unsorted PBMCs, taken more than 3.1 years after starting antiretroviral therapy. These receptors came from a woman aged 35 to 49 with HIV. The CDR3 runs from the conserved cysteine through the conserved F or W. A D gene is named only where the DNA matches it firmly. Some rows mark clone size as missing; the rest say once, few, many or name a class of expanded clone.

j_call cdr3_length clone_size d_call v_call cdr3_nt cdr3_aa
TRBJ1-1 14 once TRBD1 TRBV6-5 TGTGCCAGCAGTCGCGACAGGGGATTCACTGAAGCTTTCTTT CASSRDRGFTEAFF
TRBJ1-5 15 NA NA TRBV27 TGTGCCAGCAGTTTACCTGGCCCTGGCAATCAGCCCCAGCATTTT CASSLPGPGNQPQHF
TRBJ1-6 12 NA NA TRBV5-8 TGTGCCAGCAGCCGTCCTCTGACACCCCTCCACTTT CASSRPLTPLHF
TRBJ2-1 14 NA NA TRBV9 TGTGCCAGCAGCCCCGAGGGGGGGACTAATGAGCAGTTCTTC CASSPEGGTNEQFF
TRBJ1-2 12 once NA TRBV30 TGTGCCTGGAGTGTAAGCAACTATGGCTACACCTTC CAWSVSNYGYTF
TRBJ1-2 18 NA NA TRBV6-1 TGTGCCAGCAGTGAAACCCGCGAGACGGCAAACCTTAACTATGGCTACACCTTC CASSETRETANLNYGYTF
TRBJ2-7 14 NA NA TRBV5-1 TGCGCCAGCACCCTTGACGTGGTTTCCTACGAGCAGTACTTC CASTLDVVSYEQYF
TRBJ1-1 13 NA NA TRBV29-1 TGCAGCGTTGAAGAGGGGGCGAGGACTGAAGCTTTCTTT CSVEEGARTEAFF
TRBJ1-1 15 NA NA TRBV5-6 TGTGCCAGCAGCCCATTAGCAAAGATGAACACTGAAGCTTTCTTT CASSPLAKMNTEAFF
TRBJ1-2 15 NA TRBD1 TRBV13 TGTGCCAGCAGCCCGGGGACAGGGGGAAACTATGGCTACACCTTC CASSPGTGGNYGYTF
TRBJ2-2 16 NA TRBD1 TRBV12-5 TGTGCTAGTGGTCCTGCGACAGGGAACCGTGCCGGGGAGCTGTTTTTT CASGPATGNRAGELFF
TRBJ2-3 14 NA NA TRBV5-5 TGTGCCAGCAGCGGCGGGACAGCCACAGATACGCAGTATTTT CASSGGTATDTQYF
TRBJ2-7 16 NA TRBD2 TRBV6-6 TGTGCCAGCAGTCTTGCGGGAGGTAGGGGCGCCTACGAGCAGTACTTC CASSLAGGRGAYEQYF
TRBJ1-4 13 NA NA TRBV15 TGTGCCACCAGTGGGTACTCTAATGAAAAACTGTTTTTT CATSGYSNEKLFF
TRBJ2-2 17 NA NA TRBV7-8 TGTGCCAGCAGCCCTGCGCCGGGCAGGGGCTCTCGCGGGGAGCTGTTTTTT CASSPAPGRGSRGELFF
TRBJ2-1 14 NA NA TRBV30 TGTGCCTGGAGTGTAGCACTCCCGGGGAATGAGCAGTTCTTC CAWSVALPGNEQFF
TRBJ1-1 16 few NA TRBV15 TGTGCCACCAGCAGAGTCGGGTTCGTCGGCGCCACTGAAGCTTTCTTT CATSRVGFVGATEAFF
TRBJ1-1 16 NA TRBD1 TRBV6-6 TGTGCCAGCAGGGACAGGGACAGAGGCATGAACACTGAAGCTTTCTTT CASRDRDRGMNTEAFF
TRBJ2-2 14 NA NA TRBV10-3 TGTGCCTCGTCGTTGAAGCGCGACACCGGGGAGCTGTTTTTT CASSLKRDTGELFF
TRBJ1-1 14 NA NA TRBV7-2 TGTGCCAGCAGCCCCTCCCAGGTTAACTCTGAAGCTTTCTTT CASSPSQVNSEAFF
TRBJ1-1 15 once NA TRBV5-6 TGTGCCAGCAGCTTCCCGGGACATCTAAACACTGAAGCTTTCTTT CASSFPGHLNTEAFF
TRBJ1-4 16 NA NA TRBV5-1 TGCGCCAGCAGCTTGGAAGGTCGGGCAACTAATGAAAAACTGTTTTTT CASSLEGRATNEKLFF